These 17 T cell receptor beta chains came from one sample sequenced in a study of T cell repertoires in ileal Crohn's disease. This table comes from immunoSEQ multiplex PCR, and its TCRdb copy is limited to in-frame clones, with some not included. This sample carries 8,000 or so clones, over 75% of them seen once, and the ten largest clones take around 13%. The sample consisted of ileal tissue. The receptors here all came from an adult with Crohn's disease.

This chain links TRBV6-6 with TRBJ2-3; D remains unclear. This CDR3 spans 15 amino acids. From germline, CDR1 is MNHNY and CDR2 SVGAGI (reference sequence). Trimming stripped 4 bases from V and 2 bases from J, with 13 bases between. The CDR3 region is CASSSDGITTDTQYF. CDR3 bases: TGTGCCAGCAGTTCTGACGGTATCACCACAGATACGCAGTATTTT.

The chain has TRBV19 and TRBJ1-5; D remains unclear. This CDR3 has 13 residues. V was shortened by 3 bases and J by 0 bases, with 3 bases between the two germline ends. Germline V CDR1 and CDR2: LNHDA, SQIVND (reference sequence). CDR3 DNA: TGTGCCAGTAGTATCAGTAGCAATCAGCCCCAGCATTTT. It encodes CASSISSNQPQHF.

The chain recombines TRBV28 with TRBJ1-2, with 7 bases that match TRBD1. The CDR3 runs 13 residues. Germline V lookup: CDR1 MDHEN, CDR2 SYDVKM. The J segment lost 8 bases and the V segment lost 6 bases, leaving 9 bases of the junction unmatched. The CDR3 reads CASSPDRVRGYTF. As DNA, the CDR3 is TGTGCCAGCAGCCCAGACAGGGTAAGAGGCTACACCTTC.

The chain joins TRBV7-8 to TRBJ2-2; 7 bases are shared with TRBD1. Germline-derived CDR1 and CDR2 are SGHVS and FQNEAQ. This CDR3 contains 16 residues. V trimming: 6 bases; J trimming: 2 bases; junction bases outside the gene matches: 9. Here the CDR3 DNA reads TGTGCCAGCAGATTGACGACAGGGATTAACACCGGGGAGCTGTTTTTT. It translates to CASRLTTGINTGELFF. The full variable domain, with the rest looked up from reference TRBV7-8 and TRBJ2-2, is GAGVSQSPRYKVAKRGQDVALRCDPISGHVSLFWYQQALGQGPEFLTYFQNEAQLDKSGLPSDRFFAERPEGSVSTLKIQRTQQEDSAVYLCASRLTTGINTGELFFGEGSRLTVL.

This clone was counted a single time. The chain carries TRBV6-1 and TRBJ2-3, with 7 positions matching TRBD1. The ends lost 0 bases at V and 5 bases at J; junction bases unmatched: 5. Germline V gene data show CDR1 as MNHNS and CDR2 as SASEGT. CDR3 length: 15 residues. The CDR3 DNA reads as TGTGCCAGCAGTGAAGCAGGGGGCCGGGGAGATACGCAGTATTTT. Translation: CASSEAGGRGDTQYF.

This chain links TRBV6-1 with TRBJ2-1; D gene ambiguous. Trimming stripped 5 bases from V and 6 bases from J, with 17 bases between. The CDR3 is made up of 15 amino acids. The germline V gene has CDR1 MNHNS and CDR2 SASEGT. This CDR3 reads CASSTRGYMGNEQFF. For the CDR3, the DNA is TGTGCCAGCAGTACTCGTGGTTACATGGGCAATGAGCAGTTCTTC.

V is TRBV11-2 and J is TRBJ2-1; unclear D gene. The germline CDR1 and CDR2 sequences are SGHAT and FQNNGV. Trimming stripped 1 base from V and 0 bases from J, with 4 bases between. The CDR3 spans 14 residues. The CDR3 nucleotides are TGTGCCAGCAGCTTAGGTTCCTCCTACAATGAGCAGTTCTTC. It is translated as CASSLGSSYNEQFF.

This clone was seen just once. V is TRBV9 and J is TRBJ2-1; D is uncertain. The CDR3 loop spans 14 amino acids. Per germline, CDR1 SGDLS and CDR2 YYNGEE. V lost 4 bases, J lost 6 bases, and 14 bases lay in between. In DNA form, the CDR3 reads TGTGCCAGCAGCCAACGGGCGGCGGCCAATGAGCAGTTCTTC. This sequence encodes CASSQRAAANEQFF.

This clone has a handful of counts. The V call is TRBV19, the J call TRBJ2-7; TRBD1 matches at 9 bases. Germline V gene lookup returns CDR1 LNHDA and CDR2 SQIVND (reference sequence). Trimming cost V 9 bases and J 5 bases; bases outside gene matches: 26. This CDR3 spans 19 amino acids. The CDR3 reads CASAKGPGGFRDRVDEQYF. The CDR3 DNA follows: TGTGCCAGCGCAAAAGGCCCAGGTGGCTTCCGGGACAGGGTGGACGAGCAGTACTTC.

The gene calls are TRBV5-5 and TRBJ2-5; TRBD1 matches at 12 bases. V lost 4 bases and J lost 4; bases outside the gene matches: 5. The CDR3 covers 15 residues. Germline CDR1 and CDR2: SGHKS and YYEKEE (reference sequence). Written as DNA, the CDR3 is TGTGCCAGCAGCCAGGGACAGGGGGCGTCAGAGACCCAGTACTTC. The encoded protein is CASSQGQGASETQYF.

The CDR3: CASRRQGAYGYTF. CDR3 bases: TGTGCCAGCCGTCGACAGGGGGCCTATGGCTACACCTTC. The J gene is TRBJ1-2, the V gene TRBV5-4; 10 bases are a match to TRBD1. CDR1 SGHNT and CDR2 YYREEE come from the germline V gene (reference sequence). J lost 4 bases, V lost 7 bases, and 4 bases had no gene match. CDR3 length equals 13 residues.

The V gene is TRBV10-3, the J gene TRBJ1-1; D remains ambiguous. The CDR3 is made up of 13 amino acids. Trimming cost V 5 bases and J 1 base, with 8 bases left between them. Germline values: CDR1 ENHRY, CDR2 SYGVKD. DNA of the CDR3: TGTGCCATCAGTTCGACGGGGAACACTGAAGCTTTCTTT. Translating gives CAISSTGNTEAFF.

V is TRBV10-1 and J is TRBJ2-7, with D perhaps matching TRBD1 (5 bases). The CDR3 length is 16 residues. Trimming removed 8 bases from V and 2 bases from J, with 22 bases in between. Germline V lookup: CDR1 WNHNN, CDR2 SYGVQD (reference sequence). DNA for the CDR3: TGCGCCAGCGGGGCCAGGGCAGGAAATTTAACCTACGAGCAGTACTTC. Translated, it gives CASGARAGNLTYEQYF.

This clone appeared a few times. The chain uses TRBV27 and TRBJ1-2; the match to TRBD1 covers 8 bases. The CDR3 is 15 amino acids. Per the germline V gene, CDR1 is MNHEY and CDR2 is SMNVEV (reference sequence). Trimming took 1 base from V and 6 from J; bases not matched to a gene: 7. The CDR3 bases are TGTGCCAGCAGTTTATTAGGACAGGGCAGCGATGGCTACACCTTC. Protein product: CASSLLGQGSDGYTF.

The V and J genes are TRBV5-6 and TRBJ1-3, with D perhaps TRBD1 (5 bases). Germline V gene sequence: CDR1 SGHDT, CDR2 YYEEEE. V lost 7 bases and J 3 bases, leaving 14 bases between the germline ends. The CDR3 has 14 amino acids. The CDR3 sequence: CASLAWGIGNTIYF. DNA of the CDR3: TGTGCCAGCCTCGCCTGGGGCATTGGAAACACCATATATTTT. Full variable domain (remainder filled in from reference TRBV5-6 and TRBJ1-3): DAGVTQSPTHLIKTRGQQVTLRCSPKSGHDTVSWYQQALGQGPQFIFQYYEEEERQRGNFPDRFSGHQFPNYSSELNVNALLLGDSALYLCASLAWGIGNTIYFGEGSWLTVV.

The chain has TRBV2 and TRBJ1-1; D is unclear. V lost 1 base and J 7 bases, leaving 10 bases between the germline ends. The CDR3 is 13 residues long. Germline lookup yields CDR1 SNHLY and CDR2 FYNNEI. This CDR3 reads CASSEGQAHEAFF. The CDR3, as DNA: TGTGCCAGCAGTGAAGGACAAGCACATGAAGCTTTCTTT.

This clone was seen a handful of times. CDR3 nucleotides: TGTGCCAGCAGCTTGGGGCAGGGTTATCAGCCCCAGCATTTT. It codes for CASSLGQGYQPQHF. The chain carries TRBV5-7 and TRBJ1-5; tentative D call: TRBD1 (5 bases). TRBV5-7 is flagged as an ORF with uncertain function. This CDR3 is 14 amino acids long. V was shortened by 0 bases and J by 5 bases, with 9 bases between the two germline ends.